These 23 T cell receptor beta chains share one sample of origin, sequenced in a study of T cell responses to AZD1222 COVID-19 vaccine. Measured with immunoSEQ multiplex PCR; TCRdb has only the in-frame clones, and not every one. This table holds 100,000 to 150,000 clones, 88% found once. The sequencing here drew on peripheral blood, taken on day 0 of AZD1222 vaccination. The receptors stem from an adult in good health.

The chain links TRBV4-3 to TRBJ1-2; D is unclear. This CDR3 region has 17 residues. The ends were cut back, 0 bases at V and 2 bases at J, with 16 bases in the middle. Germline V gene data show CDR1 as LGHNA and CDR2 as YSLEER. This chain's CDR3 is CASSQDVGQRHNYGYTF. The CDR3 DNA reads TGCGCCAGCAGCCAAGACGTCGGGCAGCGGCACAACTATGGCTACACCTTC.

This chain links TRBV7-9 with TRBJ2-6; 11 nucleotides line up with TRBD1. Trimming at V came to 11 bases and at J to 2 bases, leaving 11 bases not matched to a gene. This CDR3 has 17 amino acids. From germline, CDR1 is SEHNR and CDR2 FQNEAQ (reference sequence). CDR3 loop: CAAPRGQGGPGANVLTF. DNA of the CDR3: TGTGCCGCGCCCCGGGGACAGGGGGGGCCTGGGGCCAACGTCCTGACTTTC.

The chain has TRBV5-6 and TRBJ2-7, with D maybe TRBD1 (7 bases). CDR3 length: 14 residues. Deletions cut 5 bases from V and 7 bases from J, with 19 bases between. Looked up from germline, CDR1 is SGHDT and CDR2 is YYEEEE. CDR3 sequence: CASRAGQYLGEQYF. CDR3 bases: TGTGCCAGCAGGGCGGGACAGTACTTGGGGGAGCAGTACTTC.

The V call is TRBV11-2, the J call TRBJ2-7, with unresolved D. The CDR3 loop spans 13 amino acids. V lost 3 bases, J lost 6 bases, and 12 bases lay in between. CDR1 is SGHAT and CDR2 is FQNNGV in the germline V gene. As DNA, the CDR3 is TGTGCCAGCAGCTTGTCAGAACTCAGCGAGCAGTACTTC. Translation gives CASSLSELSEQYF.

This clone was found a few times. The gene calls are TRBV29-1 and TRBJ1-1, with no clear D. This CDR3 spans 12 amino acids. The germline V and J ends were trimmed by 0 bases and 6 bases, with 8 bases remaining between them. In germline, CDR1 is SQVTM, CDR2 ANQGSEA. CDR3 residues: CSVEDGNSEAFF. Here the CDR3 DNA reads TGCAGCGTTGAAGATGGAAACTCTGAAGCTTTCTTT.

The rearrangement uses TRBV6-5 and TRBJ1-5; D unclear. Trimming took 7 bases from V and 2 from J, leaving 12 bases between them. This CDR3 comprises 14 residues. Looked up from germline, CDR1 is MNHEY and CDR2 is SVGAGI. CDR3 bases: TGTGCCAGCACCGCCTTGTCAGGCAATCAGCCCCAGCATTTT. Translation: CASTALSGNQPQHF.

The chain employs TRBV5-5 and TRBJ2-1; D may be TRBD2 (6 bases). Trimming removed 4 bases from V and 5 bases from J, with 25 bases in between. Germline-derived CDR1 and CDR2 are SGHKS and YYEKEE (reference sequence). The CDR3 length is 18 residues. CDR3 amino acids: CASSPGASGGLRDNEQFF. CDR3 bases: TGTGCCAGCAGCCCCGGGGCTTCCGGGGGTTTGAGGGACAATGAGCAGTTCTTC.

This sequence joins TRBV11-2 and TRBJ2-2; 10 bases map to TRBD2. Germline V gene data show CDR1 as SGHAT and CDR2 as FQNNGV. V lost 6 bases, J lost 4 bases, and 11 bases stayed unmatched. The CDR3 runs 17 residues. In nucleotides, the CDR3 is TGTGCCAGCAGTTCCCGGAGCGGGGGGGCCCCCACCGGGGAGCTGTTTTTT. Protein product: CASSSRSGGAPTGELFF.

There are a few counts of this clone. The V call is TRBV5-1, the J call TRBJ1-2, with TRBD1 matching over 7 bases. Germline V gene sequence: CDR1 SGHRS, CDR2 YFSETQ. This CDR3 spans 13 amino acids. V shed 4 bases, J shed 3 bases, and the junction held 3 bases outside the gene matches. Here the CDR3 DNA reads TGCGCCAGCAGCCCCCAGGGGGACTATGGCTACACCTTC. It specifies CASSPQGDYGYTF.

The rearrangement uses TRBV10-3 and TRBJ1-1, with a possible D match to TRBD1 (5 bases). The CDR3 loop spans 14 amino acids. Germline V gene sequence: CDR1 ENHRY, CDR2 SYGVKD. Trimming took 5 bases from V and 1 from J, leaving 11 bases between them. The DNA of the CDR3 is TGTGCCATCAGTTGGGACGGGACGAACACTGAAGCTTTCTTT. Its protein is CAISWDGTNTEAFF.

This chain's CDR3 is CASKARALGNYGYTF. The CDR3 DNA is TGTGCCAGTAAAGCCCGGGCCCTGGGAAACTATGGCTACACCTTC. This chain links TRBV19 with TRBJ1-2; the D is unclear. With 7 bases removed from V and 2 bases from J, the gap between germline ends came to 17 bases. From germline, CDR1 is LNHDA and CDR2 SQIVND (reference sequence). The CDR3 is made up of 15 amino acids.

The genes are TRBV11-2 and TRBJ2-7, with no clear D. The germline V gene encodes CDR1 SGHAT and CDR2 FQNNGV. V was pared by 1 base and J by 5 bases, with 6 bases between. The CDR3 covers 12 residues. CDR3 sequence reads: CASSLGLNEQYF. DNA of the CDR3: TGTGCCAGCAGCTTAGGGTTGAACGAGCAGTACTTC.

This clone showed up just a few times. V is TRBV5-6 and J is TRBJ1-1; D unresolved. The V and J ends lost 4 bases and 1 base respectively, with 8 bases between them. CDR3 length equals 13 residues. The germline gives CDR1 SGHDT, CDR2 YYEEEE. The CDR3 loop is CASSRSANTEAFF. In DNA, the CDR3 is TGTGCCAGCAGCAGATCGGCGAACACTGAAGCTTTCTTT.

The chain employs TRBV5-1 and TRBJ2-1, with TRBD1 identical over 10 bases. The CDR3 consists of 14 residues. The V segment lost 0 bases and the J segment 11 bases; nucleotides outside the gene matches: 5. Germline V gene lookup returns CDR1 SGHRS and CDR2 YFSETQ. CDR3 amino acids: CASSLDGGQGQQFF. CDR3 bases: TGCGCCAGCAGCTTGGACGGGGGACAGGGGCAGCAGTTCTTC.

In this sample, this clone turned up once. CDR3 coding DNA: TGTGCCAGTAACCGGGGCTCTGGAAACACCATATATTTT. As protein: CASNRGSGNTIYF. The gene calls are TRBV19 and TRBJ1-3; D unresolved. The CDR3 loop spans 13 amino acids. Trimming removed 7 bases from V and 0 bases from J, with 7 bases in between. Germline V CDR1 and CDR2: LNHDA, SQIVND (reference sequence).

The chain recombines TRBV9 with TRBJ2-2; tentative D call: TRBD1 (5 bases). Trimming shortened V by 0 bases and J by 6 bases, and 9 bases separated the two germline ends. From germline, CDR1 is SGDLS and CDR2 YYNGEE. The CDR3 has 14 residues. The CDR3, as DNA: TGTGCCAGCAGCGTAGATTCAGGGTCCGGGGAGCTGTTTTTT. Translation: CASSVDSGSGELFF. The full variable domain, its missing parts supplied by reference TRBV9 and TRBJ2-2, is DSGVTQTPKHLITATGQRVTLRCSPRSGDLSVYWYQQSLDQGLQFLIQYYNGEERAKGNILERFSAQQFPDLHSELNLSSLELGDSALYFCASSVDSGSGELFFGEGSRLTVL.

The V call is TRBV7-2, the J call TRBJ2-7; TRBD1 might be the D (6 bases). CDR3 length: 15 amino acids. The germline V gene has CDR1 SGHTA and CDR2 FQGNSA. Trimming left V 1 base short and J 8 bases short, with 18 bases between. CDR3 residues: CASSLERTVTVKQYF. Here the CDR3 DNA reads TGTGCCAGCAGCTTAGAGAGGACAGTTACGGTTAAGCAGTACTTC.

The chain employs TRBV18 and TRBJ2-7, with a possible D match to TRBD1 (7 bases). The CDR3 is made up of 17 amino acids. Germline values: CDR1 KGHSH, CDR2 LQKENI. Trimming took 5 bases from V and 5 from J, leaving 25 bases between them. For the CDR3, the DNA is TGTGCCAGCTCATTTAACCGCGGGACAGCGAGTTACCACGAGCAGTACTTC. Translated, it gives CASSFNRGTASYHEQYF.

V usage is TRBV5-4 and J usage is TRBJ2-3, with D perhaps matching TRBD2 (5 bases). Germline-derived CDR1 and CDR2 are SGHNT and YYREEE (reference sequence). This CDR3 has 15 amino acids. V was trimmed by 4 bases and J by 4 bases, leaving 16 bases between them. The CDR3 reads CASSGTGEGADTQYF. CDR3 nucleotides: TGTGCCAGCAGCGGTACGGGTGAGGGCGCAGATACGCAGTATTTT.

CDR3 bases: TGTGCCAGCTCACCGGACAGGGGGCAAAATCAGCCCCAGCATTTT. Translating gives CASSPDRGQNQPQHF. The rearrangement links TRBV18 to TRBJ1-5, with 11 bases lining up with TRBD1. Germline V gene lookup returns CDR1 KGHSH and CDR2 LQKENI. J gave up 4 bases and V 3 bases, and 2 bases lay outside the gene matches. The CDR3 sequence is 15 residues long.

The chain carries TRBV5-5 and TRBJ2-2; TRBD1 might be the D (5 bases). The V and J ends lost 0 bases and 3 bases respectively, with 9 bases between them. Per germline, CDR1 SGHKS and CDR2 YYEKEE (reference sequence). CDR3 size: 15 residues. CDR3 region: CASSLAWGHTGELFF. The CDR3 DNA follows: TGTGCCAGCAGCTTGGCCTGGGGCCACACCGGGGAGCTGTTTTTT.

This clone turned up a few times. V usage is TRBV7-8 and J usage is TRBJ1-1; no clear D. Germline V gene lookup returns CDR1 SGHVS and CDR2 FQNEAQ. V was pared by 3 bases and J by 8 bases, with 13 bases between. The CDR3 extends over 13 amino acids. CDR3 protein: CASSFNGRAEAFF. The CDR3 DNA reads as TGTGCCAGCAGCTTTAACGGGAGGGCCGAAGCTTTCTTT. Drawing the rest from reference TRBV7-8 and TRBJ1-1, the complete variable domain is GAGVSQSPRYKVAKRGQDVALRCDPISGHVSLFWYQQALGQGPEFLTYFQNEAQLDKSGLPSDRFFAERPEGSVSTLKIQRTQQEDSAVYLCASSFNGRAEAFFGQGTRLTVV.

The gene calls are TRBV10-3 and TRBJ1-1; D gene ambiguous. Per germline, CDR1 ENHRY and CDR2 SYGVKD. Between the trimmed V and J ends, which lost 6 bases and 4 bases, there was a span of 15 bases. The CDR3 covers 14 residues. Written as DNA, the CDR3 is TGTGCCATCAGGTCTTCGACTCCGGGCACTGAAGCTTTCTTT. Residues: CAIRSSTPGTEAFF.